This T cell receptor beta chain was sequenced in a study of T cell repertoires in cytomegalovirus infection (dated by TCRdb to between 2018 and 2021). Study-level background: Alongside well-studied HLA-B-restricted epitopes, the peptide stimulations were aimed at recently identified HLA-C-restricted CMV epitopes, whose presentation resists viral immunomodulation. The HLA type of each donor mattered for the analysis, because public TCR beta signatures pointed to carriage of CMV infection along with the matching HLA type. What the study reported, not specific to this receptor: Carriers of CMV infection plus the relevant HLA type were discriminated by the cumulative frequency of public TCR beta family members in the study cohort and in an independent 352-donor cohort. The ex vivo response was dominated by HLA-C-restricted CMV-specific TCR beta clonotypes, which also provided the single most frequent clonotype in two of eight donors.

Sequences SGHVS (CDR1) and FNYEAQ (CDR2) are obtained from the germline V gene. V is clipped by 0 bases and J by 6 bases, and the sequence between their germline boundaries is 14 bases long. The CDR3 measures 15 amino acids from cysteine to phenylalanine. The read is trimmed to its CDR3 DNA, 45 bases read in frame from base 1. Sequencing took place on an Illumina HiSeq 1500. TCRdb cleaned the public reads at Q25 with fastp, built clones with MiXCR and kept in-frame beta chains. When rows share a CDR3 protein, they turn into one entry using the most common DNA and genes. This sample lists about 890,000 distinct CDR3 sequences; around 32% were detected once. The ten largest make up 10% to 15% of the sample. This clonotype was counted many times. Its antigen is currently not known. No base quality values were provided; no much bigger clone lies one nucleotide off. The treatment or condition tag for this specimen amounts to: in vitro stimulation with specific CMV peptide epitopes to enrich CMV-specific T cells.

This receptor was identified in a human donor in good health (CMV status not recorded). Some clones in this sample may be carry-over from other donors' samples. The sequences come from cultured CD8+ T cells from PBMCs, collected from culture after CMV antigen stimulation. The V and J segments used are TRBV7-6 and TRBJ1-1; TRBD1 is a possible D gene, resting on 6 matching bases. The CDR3 protein: CASSLALQGLSEAFF. At the DNA level, the sequence is TGTGCCAGCAGCTTAGCGCTACAGGGATTGTCTGAAGCTTTCTTT.